A single sample is the source of the 21 T cell receptor beta chains below, sequenced in a study of CD4+ T cells in melanoma. Profiling relied on immunoSEQ multiplex PCR, and the TCRdb table lists in-frame clones only, not all of them. The repertoire has 9,000 to 13,000 clones, around 71% of them found once; the top ten carry about 12%. Sequenced material: cells from a culture (not recorded whether cultured in vitro). The receptors were sampled from a human donor with melanoma.

This chain joins TRBV5-1 and TRBJ2-7, with 12 nucleotides matching TRBD1. V was clipped by 4 bases and J by 4 bases; unmatched bases: 9. CDR1 and CDR2 (germline): SGHRS, YFSETQ. This CDR3 is built from 16 residues. The chain's CDR3 is CASSRGGTGGGYEQYF. CDR3 DNA sequence: TGCGCCAGCAGCCGTGGGGGGACAGGGGGCGGATACGAGCAGTACTTC.

This clone is termed large. J is TRBJ1-1 and V is TRBV6-5; D not resolved. The CDR3 sequence is 13 residues long. Trimming left V 6 bases short and J 6 bases short, with 14 bases between. The V gene's germline CDR1 is MNHEY and CDR2 SVGAGI. The CDR3 reads CASRSRDAAEAFF. CDR3 coding DNA: TGTGCCAGCAGATCGAGGGATGCAGCTGAAGCTTTCTTT.

The V call is TRBV14, the J call TRBJ2-5, with TRBD2 matching 9 bases. CDR3 length equals 16 residues. Trimming cost V 4 bases and J 4 bases; bases outside gene matches: 10. Per germline, CDR1 SGHDN and CDR2 FVKESK. The CDR3 loop is CASSLAGLASIETQYF. Here the CDR3 DNA reads TGTGCCAGCAGCCTCGCCGGACTAGCGTCTATAGAGACCCAGTACTTC. Based on the CDR3 plus reference TRBV14 and TRBJ2-5, the full variable domain is EAGVTQFPSHSVIEKGQTVTLRCDPISGHDNLYWYRRVMGKEIKFLLHFVKESKQDESGMPNNRFLAERTGGTYSTLKVQPAELEDSGVYFCASSLAGLASIETQYFGPGTRLLVL.

The CDR3 DNA is TGTGCCAGCAGCGCCCTAGCGGGGGGGCTGAAGACCCAGTACTTC. Amino acids: CASSALAGGLKTQYF. The chain couples TRBV7-2 to TRBJ2-5, with 12 bases that match TRBD2. Germline CDR1 and CDR2: SGHTA and FQGNSA. This CDR3 is built from 15 residues. V shed 5 bases, J shed 6 bases, and the junction held 7 bases outside the gene matches. Together with reference TRBV7-2 and TRBJ2-5, the CDR3 gives the full variable domain: GAGVSQSPSNKVTEKGKDVELRCDPISGHTALYWYRQSLGQGLEFLIYFQGNSAPDKSGLPSDRFSAERTGGSVSTLTIQRTQQEDSAVYLCASSALAGGLKTQYFGPGTRLLVL.

V gene TRBV4-1 combines with J gene TRBJ2-1; 8 bases line up with TRBD1. The CDR3 spans 16 residues. The germline gives CDR1 MGHRA, CDR2 YSYEKL. V lost 6 bases and J lost 5; bases outside the gene matches: 12. CDR3 sequence: CASRPPGQGLNNEQFF. The CDR3, as DNA: TGCGCCAGCAGACCCCCCGGACAGGGCCTTAACAATGAGCAGTTCTTC.

The chain has TRBV5-1 and TRBJ2-3; D might be TRBD1 or TRBD2, each matching 5 bases. The CDR3 covers 15 residues. Germline V gene lookup returns CDR1 SGHRS and CDR2 YFSETQ. Trimming shortened V by 0 bases and J by 7 bases, and 15 bases separated the two germline ends. CDR3 sequence (DNA): TGCGCCAGCAGCTTGGCGGGTGGGACCGAACATACGCAGTATTTT. It encodes CASSLAGGTEHTQYF.

This clone occurred a few times. The rearrangement uses TRBV7-9 and TRBJ2-4; D gene ambiguous. Trimming removed 1 base from V and 0 bases from J, with 7 bases in between. CDR1 and CDR2 from the germline V gene are SEHNR and FQNEAQ (reference sequence). The CDR3 extends over 15 amino acids. The CDR3 DNA reads TGTGCCAGCAGCTTAGGAGCAGGAGCCAAAAACATTCAGTACTTC. It codes for CASSLGAGAKNIQYF.

The chain employs TRBV19 and TRBJ2-7; perhaps TRBD1 as D (6 bases). V was trimmed by 0 bases and J by 3 bases, leaving 18 bases between them. Germline V gene sequence: CDR1 LNHDA, CDR2 SQIVND (reference sequence). The length of the CDR3 is 17 residues. CDR3 region: CASSIDLPTGGYYEQYF. The CDR3 coding sequence is TGTGCCAGTAGTATAGATCTCCCGACAGGCGGGTACTACGAGCAGTACTTC.

V is TRBV18 and J is TRBJ1-1; 7 bases fit TRBD1. Germline lookup yields CDR1 KGHSH and CDR2 LQKENI. The junction had 8 bases not matched to a gene; V was cut back by 7 bases and J by 0 bases. The CDR3 contains 15 residues. CDR3 residues: CASFLGQSMNTEAFF. In DNA, the CDR3 is TGTGCCAGCTTTTTGGGACAGAGCATGAACACTGAAGCTTTCTTT. The whole variable domain, filled in from reference TRBV18 and TRBJ1-1, reads NAGVMQNPRHLVRRRGQEARLRCSPMKGHSHVYWYRQLPEEGLKFMVYLQKENIIDESGMPKERFSAEFPKEGPSILRIQQVVRGDSAAYFCASFLGQSMNTEAFFGQGTRLTVV.

This clone was detected once. The chain couples TRBV7-9 to TRBJ1-1; D perhaps matches TRBD1 (5 bases). The CDR3 spans 14 residues. From germline, CDR1 is SEHNR and CDR2 FQNEAQ (reference sequence). Trimming removed 1 base from V and 9 bases from J, with 15 bases in between. In nucleotides, the CDR3 is TGTGCCAGCAGCTTAGGAAGGGACGGAGGGAAAGCTTTCTTT. It codes for CASSLGRDGGKAFF.

This clone was detected once. CDR3 region: CASSLQGHRNYGYTF. The CDR3 DNA sequence: TGTGCCAGCAGCCTCCAGGGACACCGGAACTATGGCTACACCTTC. The chain carries TRBV7-2 and TRBJ1-2; D might be TRBD1 (6 bases). This CDR3 is 15 amino acids long. The V end was cut by 5 bases, the J end by 2 bases, with 15 bases between. Per the germline V gene, CDR1 is SGHTA and CDR2 is FQGNSA.

In DNA, the CDR3 is TGCGCCAGCAGCCAAGGAGAGGAGCGCGAGCAGTACTTC. Translating it yields CASSQGEEREQYF. The V gene is TRBV4-1, the J gene TRBJ2-7, with unresolved D. Germline CDR1 reads MGHRA; CDR2 reads YSYEKL. This CDR3 region has 13 residues. Trimming stripped 1 base from V and 6 bases from J, with 10 bases between.

The V call is TRBV4-1, the J call TRBJ2-5; the D gene is possibly TRBD2 (6 bases). Trimming left V 5 bases short and J 0 bases short, with 10 bases between. CDR3 length: 14 residues. Germline V gene lookup returns CDR1 MGHRA and CDR2 YSYEKL. CDR3 in amino acids: CASSSWEDQETQYF. The DNA for the CDR3 is TGCGCCAGCAGCTCCTGGGAGGACCAAGAGACCCAGTACTTC.

In DNA form, the CDR3 reads TGTGCCAGCAGCCCCGGGTCAGGGGCCACCGGGGAGCTGTTTTTT. Amino acids: CASSPGSGATGELFF. The V call is TRBV7-3, the J call TRBJ2-2; weak D call: TRBD1 (6 bases). The CDR3 runs to 15 residues. V gave up 5 bases and J gave up 4 bases, with 14 bases separating them. The germline V gene encodes CDR1 SGHTA and CDR2 FQGTGA.

The V and J genes are TRBV19 and TRBJ1-2; D is possibly TRBD1 (5 bases). CDR1 LNHDA and CDR2 SQIVND come from the germline V gene (reference sequence). The length of the CDR3 is 13 residues. Trimming left V 6 bases short and J 7 bases short, with 15 bases between. CDR3 nucleotide sequence: TGTGCCAGTAGCCCACGGGGCATCGGTGGCTACACCTTC. This translates into CASSPRGIGGYTF.

The chain employs TRBV7-8 and TRBJ2-1, with D uncertain. The germline V gene has CDR1 SGHVS and CDR2 FQNEAQ. CDR3 length: 14 amino acids. V was shortened by 5 bases and J by 4 bases, with 12 bases between the two germline ends. CDR3 sequence (DNA): TGTGCCAGCAGCCCCCGGGTACAATACAATGAGCAGTTCTTC. This encodes CASSPRVQYNEQFF.

This clone was observed a handful of times. The CDR3 sequence is CASSGTRQGGDYGYTF. Here the CDR3 DNA reads TGTGCCAGCAGTGGGACAAGACAGGGGGGTGACTATGGCTACACCTTC. The chain links TRBV2 to TRBJ1-2; 9 nucleotides match TRBD1. The germline V gene encodes CDR1 SNHLY and CDR2 FYNNEI. Trimming cost V 4 bases and J 3 bases; bases outside gene matches: 9. CDR3 length equals 16 residues.

This rearrangement joins TRBV7-2 to TRBJ1-2; TRBD1 might be the D (6 bases). CDR3 size: 13 residues. Germline CDR1 SGHTA, CDR2 FQGNSA. Trimming took 5 bases from V and 8 from J, leaving 15 bases between them. DNA of the CDR3: TGTGCCAGCAGCATAAAAACCGGGACAGGCTACACCTTC. Translated, it gives CASSIKTGTGYTF.

This chain links TRBV7-9 with TRBJ2-5; tentative D call: TRBD1 (5 bases). Trimming removed 6 bases at V and 7 bases at J, with 15 bases between. Per the germline V gene, CDR1 is SEHNR and CDR2 is FQNEAQ (reference sequence). The CDR3 spans 13 residues. The CDR3 is CASRPNPTATQYF. The DNA for the CDR3 is TGTGCCAGCAGACCTAATCCGACAGCGACCCAGTACTTC.

The chain has TRBV11-1 and TRBJ1-1; D possibly corresponds to TRBD1 (5 bases). The CDR3 consists of 14 residues. Trimming took 5 bases from V and 3 from J, leaving 13 bases between them. Germline lookup yields CDR1 SGHAT and CDR2 FQDESV (reference sequence). DNA for the CDR3: TGTGCCAGCAGCAACGACAGATGGGACACTGAAGCTTTCTTT. Translating gives CASSNDRWDTEAFF.

This clone was seen only a few times. The V and J genes are TRBV7-9 and TRBJ1-3, with 7 positions matching TRBD1. The CDR3 is made up of 14 amino acids. After removal of 5 bases from V and 3 bases from J, the junction contained 4 bases not matched to a gene. Germline values: CDR1 SEHNR, CDR2 FQNEAQ (reference sequence). The CDR3 region is CASSRWTGGNTIYF. The CDR3 nucleotides are TGTGCCAGCAGCCGATGGACAGGTGGAAACACCATATATTTT.